The 23 T cell receptor beta chains presented below share a single source sample, sequenced in a study of shared clonotypes between healthy human individuals. Only in-frame clones appear in the TCRdb table, and some are missing; sequencing was by immunoSEQ multiplex PCR. This sample has 2 million to 3 million clones; about 92% occur once, and the top ten carry around 0.14%. The sample consisted of naive CD4+ T cells sorted from blood. Regarding subset: CD45RA+ positively selected. The origin of the receptors is a man between 18 and 35 years old in good health.

Here the CDR3 reads CATKRGSYNEQFF. CDR3 bases: TGTGCCACCAAGCGGGGCTCCTACAATGAGCAGTTCTTC. The genes are TRBV6-5 and TRBJ2-1, with TRBD2 matching 7 bases. V shed 10 bases and J 0 bases; nucleotides not matched to a gene: 3. This CDR3 is 13 amino acids long. Germline V CDR1 and CDR2: MNHEY, SVGAGI.

The genes are TRBV7-2 and TRBJ1-2; 7 bases fit TRBD1. The CDR3 contains 14 residues. Per germline, CDR1 SGHTA and CDR2 FQGNSA. Trimming at V came to 5 bases and at J to 5 bases, leaving 8 bases not matched to a gene. The CDR3 nucleotides are TGTGCCAGCAGCATCGGGGGACAGATTTATGGCTACACCTTC. Translating gives CASSIGGQIYGYTF.

Concerning this clone itself: The same CDR3 can be traced to other DNA sequences in this sample. This chain connects TRBV9 to TRBJ2-5; 8 bases fit TRBD2. This CDR3 region has 14 residues. Trimming took 0 bases from V and 4 from J; bases not matched to a gene: 2. Germline CDR1 and CDR2: SGDLS and YYNGEE. CDR3 residues: CASSVAGGPETQYF. The CDR3 DNA is TGTGCCAGCAGCGTAGCGGGAGGGCCAGAGACCCAGTACTTC.

The V and J genes are TRBV18 and TRBJ2-7, with D uncertain. The CDR3 sequence is 17 residues long. The V gene lost 3 bases and the J gene lost 3 bases, with 21 bases spanning the gap. Germline loops: CDR1 KGHSH, CDR2 LQKENI. The CDR3 DNA is TGTGCCAGCTCACCCGAACCGGCCCTCGGGCTTCTCTACGAGCAGTACTTC. This translates into CASSPEPALGLLYEQYF.

Of note for this clone: Different DNA sequences within this sample yield the same CDR3. This chain links TRBV19 with TRBJ1-5; D unclear. V shed 6 bases and J shed 4 bases, with 7 bases lying between them. The CDR3 runs 12 residues. Germline CDR1 LNHDA, CDR2 SQIVND (reference sequence). The CDR3 loop is CASRRGNQPQHF. For the CDR3, the DNA is TGTGCCAGTAGGCGAGGTAATCAGCCCCAGCATTTT.

The table lists this clone with a few counts. CDR3 DNA: TGTGCCAGCAGGCCGACAGGGTGGCACGAGCAGTACTTC. As protein: CASRPTGWHEQYF. The chain links TRBV28 to TRBJ2-7; 7 nucleotides match TRBD1. Germline loops: CDR1 MDHEN, CDR2 SYDVKM. This CDR3 is built from 13 residues. J gave up 5 bases and V 6 bases, and 7 bases lay outside the gene matches.

This clone was seen a single time. The J gene is TRBJ2-7, the V gene TRBV28, with 10 bases aligning to TRBD1. Trimming removed 3 bases from V and 3 bases from J; junction bases left unmatched: 8. CDR1 is MDHEN and CDR2 is SYDVKM in the germline V gene. The CDR3 contains 16 residues. The CDR3 region has the DNA TGTGCCAGCAGTTTGCGCTCCGGGACAGGGGACTACGAGCAGTACTTC. Protein sequence: CASSLRSGTGDYEQYF.

The DNA for the CDR3 is TGCGCCAGCAGCATCGGGGGGATCACAGATACGCAGTATTTT. This translates into CASSIGGITDTQYF. The V and J genes are TRBV5-1 and TRBJ2-3, with 7 bases fitting TRBD2. V lost 4 bases to trimming and J lost 2 bases; unmatched junction nucleotides: 4. The CDR3 consists of 14 residues. Germline CDR1 SGHRS, CDR2 YFSETQ.

This chain connects TRBV2 to TRBJ1-1, with 11 bases matching TRBD1. In germline, CDR1 is SNHLY, CDR2 FYNNEI. V lost 6 bases to trimming and J lost 4 bases; unmatched junction nucleotides: 4. The CDR3 totals 14 residues. CDR3 in amino acids: CASSRDRGTTEAFF. CDR3 nucleotides: TGTGCCAGCAGCCGGGACAGGGGGACCACTGAAGCTTTCTTT. The variable domain in full, completed from reference TRBV2 and TRBJ1-1, reads EPEVTQTPSHQVTQMGQEVILRCVPISNHLYFYWYRQILGQKVEFLVSFYNNEISEKSEIFDDQFSVERPDGSNFTLKIRSTKLEDSAMYFCASSRDRGTTEAFFGQGTRLTVV.

V is TRBV5-1 and J is TRBJ2-1, with TRBD2 matching 10 bases. In germline, CDR1 is SGHRS, CDR2 YFSETQ. The CDR3 consists of 17 residues. J gave up 4 bases and V 0 bases, and 7 bases lay outside the gene matches. CDR3 sequence reads: CASSLAPVAGGYNEQFF. DNA of the CDR3: TGCGCCAGCAGCTTGGCGCCCGTAGCGGGGGGTTACAATGAGCAGTTCTTC.

The chain joins TRBV7-9 to TRBJ1-3; tentative D call: TRBD1 (6 bases). Trimming removed 7 bases from V and 0 bases from J, with 13 bases in between. Germline V gives CDR1 SEHNR, CDR2 FQNEAQ (reference sequence). This CDR3 has 15 residues. CDR3 nucleotide sequence: TGTGCCAGCATACAGGGCCTGTCCTCTGGAAACACCATATATTTT. Its translation is CASIQGLSSGNTIYF.

The DNA of the CDR3 is TGCAGCGTTACACAGGTGGCTCAGACTGAAGCTTTCTTT. Protein product: CSVTQVAQTEAFF. This sequence joins TRBV29-1 and TRBJ1-1, with D perhaps matching TRBD1 (5 bases). There are 13 residues in the CDR3. Trimming pared 5 bases from V and 5 bases from J, leaving 15 bases between. Germline V lookup: CDR1 SQVTM, CDR2 ANQGSEA.

As to this clone: This sample includes further DNA sequences coding for the same CDR3. The chain links TRBV10-3 to TRBJ2-1; no reliable D call. Germline V lookup: CDR1 ENHRY, CDR2 SYGVKD. Trimming removed 0 bases at V and 4 bases at J, with 7 bases between. The CDR3 totals 14 residues. CDR3 loop: CAISESGGYNEQFF. The CDR3 DNA reads as TGTGCCATCAGTGAGTCGGGTGGATACAATGAGCAGTTCTTC.

This chain links TRBV7-2 with TRBJ2-5; no firm D call. Germline V gene sequence: CDR1 SGHTA, CDR2 FQGNSA. Trimming stripped 5 bases from V and 5 bases from J, with 9 bases between. There are 12 residues in the CDR3. This chain's CDR3 is CASSELGETQYF. In nucleotides, the CDR3 is TGTGCCAGCAGCGAGCTTGGCGAGACCCAGTACTTC.

The CDR3 DNA reads as TGTGCCAGCATAAAGGGGGGACAGGGGACTAACTATGGCTACACCTTC. Amino acids: CASIKGGQGTNYGYTF. The chain employs TRBV6-6 and TRBJ1-2; 10 positions agree with TRBD1. CDR1 is MNHNY, CDR2 SVGAGI, per germline (reference sequence). V gave up 7 bases and J gave up 0 bases; unmatched junction bases: 8. The CDR3 has 16 amino acids.

About this clone itself: The same CDR3 also results from other DNA sequences found in this sample. The chain is built from TRBV12-5 and TRBJ2-6, with D unclear. This CDR3 has 13 residues. Trimming removed 6 bases at V and 1 base at J, with 4 bases between. Germline CDR1 and CDR2: LGHNT and FRNRAP. CDR3: CASGLSGANVLTF. In nucleotides, the CDR3 is TGTGCTAGTGGCTTGTCTGGGGCCAACGTCCTGACTTTC. Using reference TRBV12-5 and TRBJ2-6 for the parts outside the CDR3, the full variable domain is DARVTQTPRHKVTEMGQEVTMRCQPILGHNTVFWYRQTMMQGLELLAYFRNRAPLDDSGMPKDRFSAEMPDATLATLKIQPSEPRDSAVYFCASGLSGANVLTFGAGSRLTVL.

The genes are TRBV9 and TRBJ1-4; weak D call: TRBD1 (6 bases). CDR1 SGDLS and CDR2 YYNGEE come from the germline V gene. V lost 7 bases to trimming and J lost 3 bases, with 10 bases between them. CDR3 length: 13 residues. CDR3 in DNA: TGTGCCAGCGGGCGGGGGCCTAATGAAAAACTGTTTTTT. This encodes CASGRGPNEKLFF.

This chain uses TRBV2 with TRBJ1-2; 9 bases fit TRBD1. The CDR3 has 15 amino acids. The junction had 7 bases not matched to a gene; V was cut back by 0 bases and J by 8 bases. The germline gives CDR1 SNHLY, CDR2 FYNNEI. The CDR3 DNA reads as TGTGCCAGCAGTGAAGCGGGACAGGGTCGGAGGGGCTACACCTTC. This sequence encodes CASSEAGQGRRGYTF.

This clone was picked up a small number of times. The same CDR3 arises from other DNA sequences in this sample as well. The chain links TRBV30 to TRBJ1-6; no reliable D call. V was cut by 1 base and J by 7 bases, with 8 bases left in between. CDR3 length: 13 residues. Germline V gives CDR1 GTSNPN, CDR2 SVGIG (reference sequence). This CDR3 reads CAWSGQPNSPLHF. The CDR3 DNA reads TGTGCCTGGAGTGGGCAGCCCAATTCACCCCTCCACTTT.

V gene TRBV6-1 combines with J gene TRBJ2-2; no reliable D call. Germline lookup yields CDR1 MNHNS and CDR2 SASEGT. V was cut by 10 bases and J by 5 bases, with 11 bases left in between. This CDR3 spans 12 amino acids. The CDR3 here is CATPDGTGELFF. CDR3 nucleotides: TGTGCCACCCCCGACGGGACCGGGGAGCTGTTTTTT.

The chain links TRBV21-1 to TRBJ2-7; the table's D gene call, TRBD1, was not cross checked with the DNA. TRBV21-1 is a pseudogene segment. This CDR3 has 14 residues. As DNA, the CDR3 is TGTGCCAGCAGTAAACGACAGGGAGGAGGCGAGCAGTACTTC. Its translation: CASSKRQGGGEQYF.

This clone was observed once. Other DNA sequences in the same sample also yield this CDR3. This chain connects TRBV7-2 to TRBJ1-3; the D is unclear. Germline assignment: CDR1 SGHTA and CDR2 FQGNSA. V lost 1 base to trimming and J lost 0 bases, with 10 bases between them. The CDR3 loop spans 16 amino acids. CDR3 amino acids: CASSLVGSSSGNTIYF. The DNA of the CDR3 is TGTGCCAGCAGCTTAGTTGGGTCGAGCTCTGGAAACACCATATATTTT.

The rearrangement links TRBV21-1 to TRBJ2-7; TRBD2, the table's D call, was not compared with the DNA. TRBV21-1 is classified as a pseudogene. CDR3 size: 15 residues. The chain's CDR3 is CASSVGLAGAYEQYF. CDR3 DNA: TGTGCCAGCAGCGTCGGACTAGCGGGAGCCTACGAGCAGTACTTC.